The 31 T cell receptor beta chains presented below share a single source sample, sequenced in a study of blood T cell repertoires in COVID-19. Sequencing was performed with immunoSEQ multiplex PCR; in TCRdb, only in-frame clones are kept and a portion is missing. The sample has 70,000 or so clones; 80% to 90% are singletons. Source material: peripheral blood. Receptors originate from a woman of 80 years or more with active COVID-19.

This clone was counted only a few times. The V gene is TRBV2, the J gene TRBJ2-1, with TRBD2 matching over 7 bases. This CDR3 comprises 14 residues. Germline V gene data show CDR1 as SNHLY and CDR2 as FYNNEI. Losses at the gene ends were 3 bases for V and 9 bases for J; bases not matched to a gene: 8. The CDR3 reads CASSESRDYIEQFF. CDR3 nucleotide sequence: TGTGCCAGCAGTGAGAGCCGGGACTATATTGAGCAGTTCTTC.

The V gene is TRBV28, the J gene TRBJ2-7; TRBD1 matches 8 bases. With V trimmed by 6 bases and J by 3 bases, 10 bases remained unmatched. CDR3 length equals 15 residues. From germline, CDR1 is MDHEN and CDR2 SYDVKM. The CDR3, as DNA: TGTGCCAGCAGATTAGGACAGGGATTAGTCTACGAGCAGTACTTC. The encoded protein is CASRLGQGLVYEQYF.

The J gene is TRBJ1-1, the V gene TRBV5-4; perhaps TRBD1 as D (5 bases). This CDR3 region has 15 residues. In germline, CDR1 is SGHNT, CDR2 YYREEE (reference sequence). V lost 2 bases, J lost 5 bases, and 16 bases lay in between. Written as DNA, the CDR3 is TGTGCCAGCAGCTTAAGGAAAGGGGCCTTAACTGAAGCTTTCTTT. Encoded protein: CASSLRKGALTEAFF. The variable domain in full, with the rest retrieved from reference TRBV5-4 and TRBJ1-1, is ETGVTQSPTHLIKTRGQQVTLRCSSQSGHNTVSWYQQALGQGPQFIFQYYREEENGRGNFPPRFSGLQFPNYSSELNVNALELDDSALYLCASSLRKGALTEAFFGQGTRLTVV.

The rearrangement links TRBV6-2 or TRBV6-3 to TRBJ2-7; a weak D match, TRBD2 (6 bases). The CDR3 runs 17 residues. Germline assignment: CDR1 MNHEY and CDR2 SVGEGT. The ends were cut back, 4 bases at V and 1 base at J, with 20 bases in the middle. CDR3 in DNA: TGTGCCAGCAGTTCTCGACGAGGAGGGTACATGTCCTACGAGCAGTACTTC. Translated: CASSSRRGGYMSYEQYF.

This clone was found once. The chain combines TRBV28 with TRBJ1-1, with D perhaps TRBD1 (6 bases). CDR3 length: 14 residues. V gave up 6 bases and J gave up 2 bases, with 13 bases separating them. The germline V gene has CDR1 MDHEN and CDR2 SYDVKM. DNA for the CDR3: TGTGCCAGCAGAGCCCTCGGGACAAACACTGAAGCTTTCTTT. Residues: CASRALGTNTEAFF.

The chain is built from TRBV19 and TRBJ1-4; 11 bases line up with TRBD1. The CDR3 has 13 residues. CDR1 LNHDA and CDR2 SQIVND come from the germline V gene (reference sequence). Unmatched junction bases numbered 5, after V lost 5 bases and J lost 12 bases. DNA of the CDR3: TGTGCCAGTAGTCCTCCGGGACAGGGGGAACTGTTTTTT. Amino acids: CASSPPGQGELFF.

The rearrangement joins TRBV19 to TRBJ2-1; 11 bases agree with TRBD2. The germline V gene has CDR1 LNHDA and CDR2 SQIVND (reference sequence). V lost 6 bases and J lost 15; bases outside the gene matches: 7. The CDR3 loop spans 12 amino acids. The CDR3: CASSPTSGTRFF. DNA of the CDR3: TGTGCCAGTAGCCCGACTAGCGGGACACGGTTCTTC.

About this clone itself: This sample also contains other DNA sequences that code for the same CDR3. The rearrangement joins TRBV5-1 to TRBJ1-1; 7 positions agree with TRBD1. J lost 5 bases, V lost 0 bases, and 4 bases had no gene match. Germline V gene lookup returns CDR1 SGHRS and CDR2 YFSETQ. This CDR3 spans 14 amino acids. The CDR3 sequence: CASSLGQGGTEAFF. The CDR3 DNA sequence: TGCGCCAGCAGCTTGGGACAGGGTGGAACTGAAGCTTTCTTT.

This sequence joins TRBV19 and TRBJ2-1; TRBD1 is a possible D gene (6 bases). Germline V gene data show CDR1 as LNHDA and CDR2 as SQIVND (reference sequence). V was cut by 4 bases and J by 7 bases, with 20 bases left in between. The length of the CDR3 is 16 residues. In nucleotides, the CDR3 is TGTGCCAGTAGTACGAGGGGGTTACTAGGGCGGAATGAGCAGTTCTTC. Protein product: CASSTRGLLGRNEQFF.

The chain carries TRBV19 and TRBJ2-1, with unresolved D. The CDR3 runs to 12 residues. V was trimmed by 6 bases and J by 3 bases, leaving 6 bases between them. Germline CDR1 LNHDA, CDR2 SQIVND (reference sequence). In nucleotides, the CDR3 is TGTGCCAGTAGGGCAGGCTACAATGAGCAGTTCTTC. Translated: CASRAGYNEQFF.

V usage is TRBV5-6 and J usage is TRBJ2-3; possibly TRBD1 for D (5 bases). The CDR3 has 15 amino acids. Germline V lookup: CDR1 SGHDT, CDR2 YYEEEE. Trimming left V 3 bases short and J 4 bases short, with 15 bases between. The CDR3 reads CASSSVGQGSDTQYF. For the CDR3, the DNA is TGTGCCAGCAGCTCAGTGGGCCAGGGATCAGATACGCAGTATTTT.

The chain combines TRBV19 with TRBJ2-3; D unclear. V gave up 4 bases and J gave up 2 bases, with 10 bases separating them. This CDR3 is built from 14 residues. Germline V CDR1 and CDR2: LNHDA, SQIVND (reference sequence). The CDR3, as DNA: TGTGCCAGTAGTACAGAACAGCTCACAGATACGCAGTATTTT. It encodes CASSTEQLTDTQYF.

The rearrangement links TRBV28 to TRBJ2-7, with 7 bases identical to TRBD1. The length of the CDR3 is 15 residues. V trimming: 4 bases; J trimming: 1 base; junction bases outside the gene matches: 7. Germline CDR1 and CDR2: MDHEN and SYDVKM. DNA of the CDR3: TGTGCCAGCAGTTCAACCGGGACAGTGTCCTACGAGCAGTACTTC. It specifies CASSSTGTVSYEQYF.

CDR3 nucleotides: TGCGCCAGCAGCCAAGCCCAACAGGGGATATACGAGCAGTACTTC. It translates to CASSQAQQGIYEQYF. This sequence joins TRBV4-1 and TRBJ2-7; 7 bases are shared with TRBD1. The CDR3 is 15 residues long. The germline CDR1 and CDR2 sequences are MGHRA and YSYEKL. Trimming at V came to 1 base and at J to 4 bases, leaving 7 bases not matched to a gene.

The rearrangement joins TRBV6-6 to TRBJ1-1, with TRBD1 matching over 8 bases. V lost 5 bases, J lost 1 base, and 3 bases stayed unmatched. The CDR3 totals 14 residues. Germline CDR1 is MNHNY and CDR2 is SVGAGI (reference sequence). CDR3: CASSLGTGNTEAFF. The CDR3 DNA is TGTGCCAGCAGTCTTGGGACAGGGAACACTGAAGCTTTCTTT.

This chain joins TRBV4-1 and TRBJ1-2; possible D gene TRBD1, 6 bases. V was cut by 4 bases and J by 1 base, with 13 bases left in between. CDR3 length: 15 residues. Germline CDR1 MGHRA, CDR2 YSYEKL. For the CDR3, the DNA is TGCGCCAGCAGCCCTGGACAGAAACTTAACTATGGCTACACCTTC. Translating gives CASSPGQKLNYGYTF.

The chain recombines TRBV28 with TRBJ1-4, with D possibly TRBD1 on 5 matching bases. CDR1 is MDHEN, CDR2 SYDVKM, per germline. The CDR3 is 17 residues long. The V end was cut by 4 bases, the J end by 8 bases, with 23 bases between. The CDR3 here is CASSSFSAREGREKLFF. CDR3 DNA sequence: TGTGCCAGCAGTTCCTTTTCAGCCAGGGAGGGAAGGGAAAAACTGTTTTTT. Combining the CDR3 with reference TRBV28 and TRBJ1-4 gives the whole variable domain DVKVTQSSRYLVKRTGEKVFLECVQDMDHENMFWYRQDPGLGLRLIYFSYDVKMKEKGDIPEGYSVSREKKERFSLILESASTNQTSMYLCASSSFSAREGREKLFFGSGTQLSVL.

The table lists this clone with a few counts. The rearrangement uses TRBV28 and TRBJ1-1; TRBD1 aligns across 7 bases. CDR1 is MDHEN, CDR2 SYDVKM, per germline. CDR3 length: 16 residues. The J segment lost 1 base and the V segment lost 4 bases, leaving 9 bases of the junction unmatched. For the CDR3, the DNA is TGTGCCAGCAGTTACCACAGGGGCGTTGGGAACACTGAAGCTTTCTTT. It yields the protein CASSYHRGVGNTEAFF.

The chain uses TRBV6-4 and TRBJ2-3; TRBD1 is a possible D gene (5 bases). V was pared by 5 bases and J by 5 bases, with 14 bases between. The CDR3 is made up of 14 amino acids. Germline V gives CDR1 MRHNA, CDR2 SNTAGT. The CDR3 nucleotides read TGTGCCAGCAGTAACAGGCCCCAGGGAGATACGCAGTATTTT. This codes for CASSNRPQGDTQYF.

The chain uses TRBV5-8 and TRBJ2-3; TRBD1 matches 12 bases. V lost 3 bases, J lost 7 bases, and 9 bases stayed unmatched. This CDR3 spans 16 amino acids. CDR1 is SGHTS, CDR2 YDEGEE, per germline. CDR3 amino acids: CASSWGDRGRTHTQYF. The CDR3 nucleotides are TGTGCCAGCAGCTGGGGGGACAGGGGGCGCACTCATACGCAGTATTTT.

The J gene is TRBJ1-2, the V gene TRBV5-4; D unclear. Germline values: CDR1 SGHNT, CDR2 YYREEE (reference sequence). V shed 4 bases and J shed 4 bases, with 14 bases lying between them. The CDR3 runs to 14 residues. The CDR3 coding sequence is TGTGCCAGCAGCCCCCCGGGGATGGCCTATGGCTACACCTTC. It codes for CASSPPGMAYGYTF.

This clone was seen a single time. V and J are TRBV20-1 and TRBJ2-1; 10 positions match TRBD2. Unmatched junction bases numbered 6, after V lost 5 bases and J lost 14 bases. This CDR3 is 11 amino acids long. Germline CDR1 is DFQATT and CDR2 is SNEGSKA (reference sequence). The CDR3 loop reads CSARTGTSEFF. CDR3 DNA: TGCAGTGCTCGGACCGGGACTAGCGAGTTCTTC.

This clone has just a few counts. The rearrangement joins TRBV10-1 to TRBJ2-7; D is unclear. In germline, CDR1 is WNHNN, CDR2 SYGVQD (reference sequence). The ends were cut back, 4 bases at V and 5 bases at J, with 12 bases in the middle. The CDR3 is made up of 13 amino acids. The CDR3 here is CASSVEILNEQYF. The CDR3 region has the DNA TGCGCCAGCAGTGTCGAGATTTTGAACGAGCAGTACTTC.

This clone is a singleton in its sample. The chain links TRBV2 to TRBJ2-6, with D maybe TRBD1 (6 bases). CDR1 is SNHLY, CDR2 FYNNEI, per germline. There are 14 residues in the CDR3. The germline V and J ends were trimmed by 6 bases and 3 bases, with 9 bases remaining between them. The CDR3 bases are TGTGCCAGCAGCACAGGGTTTGGGGCCAACGTCCTGACTTTC. This encodes CASSTGFGANVLTF.

The J gene is TRBJ2-4, the V gene TRBV7-2; D not resolved. Germline V gene lookup returns CDR1 SGHTA and CDR2 FQGNSA. V lost 4 bases to trimming and J lost 10 bases, with 8 bases between them. This CDR3 is 11 amino acids long. The CDR3 protein is CASSSGPIQYF. DNA of the CDR3: TGTGCCAGCAGCTCTGGCCCTATTCAGTACTTC.

This clone occurred once. V gene TRBV6-2 or TRBV6-3 combines with J gene TRBJ2-7; TRBD2 matches 13 bases. CDR1 MNHEY and CDR2 SVGEGT come from the germline V gene. The V segment lost 7 bases and the J segment 4 bases; nucleotides outside the gene matches: 7. This CDR3 region has 15 residues. The CDR3 DNA sequence: TGTGCCAGCACCCCGGGACTAGCGGGGCTGTACGAGCAGTACTTC. Encoded protein: CASTPGLAGLYEQYF.

V usage is TRBV19 and J usage is TRBJ1-1, with D maybe TRBD1 (6 bases). Germline CDR1 LNHDA, CDR2 SQIVND (reference sequence). There are 14 residues in the CDR3. Trimming left V 0 bases short and J 10 bases short, with 15 bases between. As DNA, the CDR3 is TGTGCCAGTAGTATAGACCGGGAGGGGGGTCGAGCTTTCTTT. Its protein is CASSIDREGGRAFF.

This sequence joins TRBV5-6 and TRBJ2-5, with a weak D call TRBD1 (7 bases). This CDR3 has 14 amino acids. Trimming stripped 7 bases from V and 1 base from J, with 14 bases between. Germline-derived CDR1 and CDR2 are SGHDT and YYEEEE. CDR3 nucleotide sequence: TGTGCCAGCGGGCAGGGGGGCTTCCAAGAGACCCAGTACTTC. Translation: CASGQGGFQETQYF.

V is TRBV14 and J is TRBJ1-2; D gene ambiguous. Germline assignment: CDR1 SGHDN and CDR2 FVKESK. This CDR3 comprises 12 residues. The ends were cut back, 3 bases at V and 2 bases at J, with 4 bases in the middle. CDR3 sequence: CASSQRNYGYTF. Here the CDR3 DNA reads TGTGCCAGCAGCCAGCGAAACTATGGCTACACCTTC.

This clone showed up just a few times. This chain links TRBV9 with TRBJ2-7, with D hard to call. Germline V gene data show CDR1 as SGDLS and CDR2 as YYNGEE. The CDR3 is made up of 14 amino acids. V was pared by 0 bases and J by 0 bases, with 7 bases between. CDR3 loop: CASSVELSSYEQYF. The CDR3 coding sequence is TGTGCCAGCAGCGTAGAGCTGAGCTCCTACGAGCAGTACTTC.

CDR3 in DNA: TGTGCCACCAGTGACTTACAGGACCCTCACTACGAGCAGTACTTC. It specifies CATSDLQDPHYEQYF. The chain recombines TRBV24-1 with TRBJ2-7, with TRBD1 as a possible D gene (5 bases). CDR3 length: 15 amino acids. The germline gives CDR1 KGHDR, CDR2 SFDVKD. Deletions cut 4 bases from V and 3 bases from J, with 15 bases between.